This TCR beta chain was recovered during a study of T-cell reconstitution after alpha-beta-depleted transplantation in children. A word on this clonotype: The antigen remains undetermined.

It was with unique molecular identifiers that the TCRbeta library was prepared. Each CDR3 protein is one row after TCRdb ran MiXCR on the PCR reads. Seen here are about 980,000 distinct CDR3 sequences, 25% to 30% observed once, and the top ten hold roughly 27%. Notes on the study in general: Reportedly, alpha-beta T cells present about two months post-transplant originated from several hundred expanded clones of graft origin. T-cell counts and diversity were attributed mostly to newly produced T cells one year after transplant.

Trimming at V came to 0 bases and at J to 5 bases, leaving 9 bases not matched to a gene. The CDR3 length is 16 residues. Germline-derived CDR1 and CDR2 are MGHRA and YSYEKL. The rearrangement links TRBV4-1 to TRBJ1-1, with 7 bases matching TRBD1. This clonotype was sampled from a boy in the first two years of life who had a stem cell transplant for SCID, so the T cells may come from the graft donor. This material consisted of PBMCs, mostly from graft donor cells, taken 360 days after TCRalphabeta/CD19-depleted stem cell transplant. The CDR3 region is CASSQEAQGRVTEAFF. The CDR3 DNA is TGCGCCAGCAGCCAAGAGGCACAGGGGCGGGTGACTGAAGCTTTCTTT.